This entry concerns a single T cell receptor beta chain. This specimen comes from a study of identical twins. The CDR3 loop spans 17 amino acids. Trimming shortened V by 0 bases and J by 4 bases, and 21 bases separated the two germline ends. Germline CDR1 reads DFQATT; CDR2 reads SNEGSKA (reference sequence). A single record per CDR3 protein comes from TCRdb applying MiXCR to the 5' RACE reads. The table lists 700,000 to 950,000 distinct CDR3 sequences, 12% of them singletons. This same sample was also part of a study on yellow fever vaccine responses in identical twins.

The TCR sequence derives from a young woman in good health. Sequences were obtained from PBMCs. This rearrangement joins TRBV20-1 to TRBJ1-1; tentatively, D is TRBD1 (5 bases). The CDR3 sequence: CSARDSGLRGRGTEAFF. The CDR3 DNA is TGCAGTGCTAGAGATTCAGGGTTACGGGGGAGAGGCACTGAAGCTTTCTTT.